Listed here are 8 T cell receptor beta chains from one sample, sequenced in a study of CD8+CD57+ T cells in acquired aplastic anemia. The TCR beta profiling, which covered VDJ combination and CDR3 sequence, was carried out using genomic DNA as the template. TCRdb processed the reads anew with MiXCR; each CDR3 protein has one entry. Among under 200,000 distinct CDR3 sequences listed, 45% to 55% were seen once. Patients chosen for sequencing had CD8+CD57+ cells that had expanded, as shown by flow cytometry. The sample consisted of sorted CD4+, CD8+, or CD8+CD57+ T cells (not recorded which) from PBMCs. The receptors stem from a human donor with aplastic anemia.

Many counts were recorded for this clonotype. The rearrangement uses TRBV15 and TRBJ1-5; D not certain. V was clipped by 3 bases and J by 4 bases, with 16 bases between them. The germline gives CDR1 LNHNV, CDR2 YYDKDF (reference sequence). The CDR3 spans 16 residues. CDR3 residues: CATSSALSMGNQPQHF. The CDR3, as DNA: TGTGCCACCAGCAGCGCTCTTTCGATGGGTAATCAGCCCCAGCATTTT.

V gene TRBV29-1 combines with J gene TRBJ1-4, with 7 bases identical to TRBD1. Trimming cost V 7 bases and J 8 bases; bases outside gene matches: 10. This CDR3 spans 13 amino acids. The germline V gene encodes CDR1 SQVTM and CDR2 ANQGSEA. As DNA, the CDR3 is TGCAGCGCCAAGGGGAGGGGGCGCGAAAAACTGTTTTTT. It yields the protein CSAKGRGREKLFF. Full variable domain (remainder filled in from reference TRBV29-1 and TRBJ1-4): SAVISQKPSRDICQRGTSLTIQCQVDSQVTMMFWYRQQPGQSLTLIATANQGSEATYESGFVIDKFPISRPNLTFSTLTVSNMSPEDSSIYLCSAKGRGREKLFFGSGTQLSVL.

This clonotype was counted between two and nine times. CDR3 DNA sequence: TGTGCCAGCAGTCCGACTAGCGGCACCTACGAGCAGTACTTC. Translated: CASSPTSGTYEQYF. This chain connects TRBV2 to TRBJ2-7; 9 bases line up with TRBD2. The CDR3 has 14 amino acids. Trimming at V came to 5 bases and at J to 2 bases, leaving 4 bases not matched to a gene. Germline loops: CDR1 SNHLY, CDR2 FYNNEI.

The rearrangement links TRBV6-1 to TRBJ2-2, with 9 nucleotides matching TRBD2. The CDR3 is 16 amino acids. Germline CDR1 reads MNHNS; CDR2 reads SASEGT. Germline trimming cut 5 bases from V and 6 bases from J; bases unmatched to any gene: 10. Here the CDR3 reads CASSLSAGGPSGELFF. DNA of the CDR3: TGTGCCAGCAGTCTTTCGGCGGGAGGGCCGTCCGGGGAGCTGTTTTTT.

This clonotype was seen a handful of times. CDR3 coding DNA: TGTGCCAGCAGTGATTCGCCGAGCGATAAGAACACCGGGGAGCTGTTTTTT. Protein sequence: CASSDSPSDKNTGELFF. This chain joins TRBV6-4 and TRBJ2-2, with D uncertain. From germline, CDR1 is MRHNA and CDR2 SNTAGT. The CDR3 runs 17 residues. V gave up 3 bases and J gave up 1 base, with 15 bases separating them.

At least ten counts were recorded for this clonotype. This chain connects TRBV6-1 to TRBJ1-1, with D perhaps TRBD1 (5 bases). This CDR3 comprises 14 residues. The V end was cut by 8 bases, the J end by 5 bases, with 18 bases between. CDR1 MNHNS and CDR2 SASEGT come from the germline V gene. In nucleotides, the CDR3 is TGTGCCAGCGTAGTGGGCAGGGTGTATACTGAAGCTTTCTTT. Translated: CASVVGRVYTEAFF.

This CDR3 is CASGEVGARGYTF. The CDR3, as DNA: TGTGCCAGTGGCGAAGTGGGGGCGCGAGGCTACACCTTC. The chain employs TRBV19 and TRBJ1-2, with D perhaps matching TRBD1 (6 bases). The CDR3 runs to 13 residues. Germline CDR1 is LNHDA and CDR2 is SQIVND (reference sequence). The V end lost 8 bases, the J end lost 8 bases, and 18 bases lay between the germline ends.

This clonotype was counted many times. V usage is TRBV27 and J usage is TRBJ2-5; D is possibly TRBD2 (6 bases). Per the germline V gene, CDR1 is MNHEY and CDR2 is SMNVEV (reference sequence). The V gene lost 3 bases and the J gene lost 5 bases, with 10 bases spanning the gap. This CDR3 is built from 13 residues. DNA of the CDR3: TGTGCCAGCAGTTTCAGTGGGAGGGAGACCCAGTACTTC. This gives the protein CASSFSGRETQYF.